These 29 T cell receptor beta chains share one sample of origin, sequenced in a study of T cells in Graves' hyperthyroidism and ophthalmopathy. RNA transcripts provided the source from which TCR beta CDR3 regions were amplified. In the first-round RT-PCR of the TCR CDR3, the HTBI primer set was used. Each CDR3 protein gets one entry after TCRdb re-called the multiplex PCR reads with MiXCR. The sample shows approximately 560,000 distinct CDR3 sequences, 46% of them seen only once. Sequencing was carried out using peripheral blood or thyroid tissue (not recorded which). All receptors derive from a woman aged 18 to 35 with Graves' hyperthyroidism.

This clonotype was detected many times. The chain recombines TRBV20-1 with TRBJ1-1; D perhaps matches TRBD1 (5 bases). Looked up from germline, CDR1 is DFQATT and CDR2 is SNEGSKA (reference sequence). This CDR3 is built from 13 residues. Trimming stripped 3 bases from V and 3 bases from J, with 11 bases between. In DNA, the CDR3 is TGCAGTGCTAGGGGGGTATTGGACACTGAAGCTTTCTTT. It is translated as CSARGVLDTEAFF.

V and J are TRBV21-1 and TRBJ2-7; TRBD2 is the table's D call and was not checked against the DNA. TRBV21-1 is a listed pseudogene. The CDR3 is 17 residues long. The CDR3 spells CASSNLLQGPTSYEQYF. As DNA, the CDR3 is TGTGCCAGCAGCAACCTACTACAGGGCCCCACATCCTACGAGCAGTACTTC.

The J gene is TRBJ1-1, the V gene TRBV20-1; D unresolved. V lost 3 bases, J lost 0 bases, and 5 bases lay in between. The CDR3 contains 12 residues. Germline V gives CDR1 DFQATT, CDR2 SNEGSKA (reference sequence). This CDR3 reads CSASVVNTEAFF. Written as DNA, the CDR3 is TGCAGTGCTAGTGTGGTGAACACTGAAGCTTTCTTT.

The chain carries TRBV29-1 and TRBJ2-2; 10 bases map to TRBD1. This CDR3 spans 15 amino acids. With V trimmed by 8 bases and J by 4 bases, 10 bases remained unmatched. Per the germline V gene, CDR1 is SQVTM and CDR2 is ANQGSEA. CDR3 in amino acids: CSTRTGGVGTGELFF. CDR3 DNA sequence: TGCAGCACGCGGACAGGGGGAGTCGGCACCGGGGAGCTGTTTTTT.

This chain links TRBV13 with TRBJ1-2, with 9 bases lining up with TRBD1. This CDR3 is 15 amino acids long. The V gene end was trimmed by 6 bases and the J gene end by 7 bases; junction bases not matched to a gene: 12. Germline CDR1 reads PRHDT; CDR2 reads FYEKMQ (reference sequence). CDR3 sequence: CASSEDRGFRSGYTF. As DNA, the CDR3 is TGTGCCAGCAGTGAAGACAGGGGGTTTAGGAGTGGCTACACCTTC.

There are many counts of this clonotype. The chain combines TRBV7-9 with TRBJ1-4; D unresolved. From germline, CDR1 is SEHNR and CDR2 FQNEAQ (reference sequence). V lost 5 bases and J lost 8, with 15 bases in between. There are 14 residues in the CDR3. The CDR3 is CASSGWTDGEKLFF. The DNA for the CDR3 is TGTGCCAGCAGCGGATGGACGGACGGGGAAAAACTGTTTTTT.

Here the CDR3 reads CASSLPGPGQGIGTQYF. CDR3 coding DNA: TGTGCCAGCAGTCTACCCGGACCGGGACAGGGTATCGGTACCCAGTACTTC. The rearrangement links TRBV6-5 to TRBJ2-5; 9 nucleotides line up with TRBD1. V shed 5 bases and J 8 bases; nucleotides not matched to a gene: 18. CDR1 and CDR2 (germline): MNHEY, SVGAGI. The CDR3 is made up of 17 amino acids.

The V gene is TRBV7-9, the J gene TRBJ2-7; D may be TRBD2 (6 bases). The CDR3 loop spans 9 amino acids. CDR1 is SEHNR, CDR2 FQNEAQ, per germline (reference sequence). The CDR3 loop reads CAGGNEQYF. The CDR3 DNA follows: TGTGCTGGCGGGAACGAGCAGTACTTC.

Of note for this clonotype: This may be a read error: a much more frequent sequence differs by one nucleotide. CDR3 nucleotide sequence: TGTGCCAGCAGTGCGGAGGACAGACCGCTCGCTGGCTACACCTTC. This encodes CASSAEDRPLAGYTF. This rearrangement joins TRBV2 to TRBJ1-2; maybe TRBD1 (6 bases). The germline V gene encodes CDR1 SNHLY and CDR2 FYNNEI. Deletions cut 4 bases from V and 7 bases from J, with 19 bases between. The CDR3 loop spans 15 amino acids.

In this sample, this clonotype turned up a few times. The chain has TRBV29-1 and TRBJ2-7; TRBD2 matches 10 bases. J gave up 6 bases and V 1 base, and 9 bases lay outside the gene matches. Germline-derived CDR1 and CDR2 are SQVTM and ANQGSEA. This CDR3 is 15 amino acids long. CDR3 protein: CSVEVTLAGVGEQYF. The CDR3, as DNA: TGCAGCGTTGAAGTCACGCTAGCGGGAGTAGGCGAGCAGTACTTC.

This clonotype was seen only a few times. The chain has TRBV7-9 and TRBJ1-2; D unresolved. The V gene's germline CDR1 is SEHNR and CDR2 FQNEAQ (reference sequence). V dropped 5 bases and J dropped 2 bases, with 15 bases sitting between them. The CDR3 has 15 amino acids. The CDR3 protein is CASSQEAGSNYGYTF. The CDR3 nucleotides are TGTGCCAGCAGCCAAGAAGCGGGCAGCAACTATGGCTACACCTTC.

This clonotype was observed many times. The CDR3 bases are TGTGCCAGCAGTCACGGGTATAGCAATCAGCCCCAGCATTTT. It encodes CASSHGYSNQPQHF. The genes are TRBV2 and TRBJ1-5, with unresolved D. Germline CDR1 and CDR2: SNHLY and FYNNEI. Trimming stripped 5 bases from V and 0 bases from J, with 8 bases between. The CDR3 is 14 residues long.

This clonotype was seen repeatedly, ten times or more. V and J are TRBV2 and TRBJ2-7; D unclear. V was pared by 3 bases and J by 4 bases, with 4 bases between. The CDR3 spans 11 residues. CDR1 and CDR2 from the germline V gene are SNHLY and FYNNEI. In DNA, the CDR3 is TGTGCCAGCAGTGACAGATACGAGCAGTACTTC. It specifies CASSDRYEQYF. Based on the CDR3 plus reference TRBV2 and TRBJ2-7, the full variable domain is EPEVTQTPSHQVTQMGQEVILRCVPISNHLYFYWYRQILGQKVEFLVSFYNNEISEKSEIFDDQFSVERPDGSNFTLKIRSTKLEDSAMYFCASSDRYEQYFGPGTRLTVT.

At least ten counts were recorded for this clonotype. The chain has TRBV7-9 and TRBJ1-2; tentative D call: TRBD1 (6 bases). The CDR3 is made up of 13 amino acids. The V and J ends lost 4 bases and 13 bases respectively, with 19 bases between them. CDR1 and CDR2 from the germline V gene are SEHNR and FQNEAQ (reference sequence). As DNA, the CDR3 is TGTGCCAGCAGCTCCTTTAAGGGGGTGCCTCTCACCTTC. Its translation: CASSSFKGVPLTF.

At least ten counts were recorded for this clonotype. The rearrangement joins TRBV7-9 to TRBJ1-2, with a weak D call TRBD1 (5 bases). The germline V gene encodes CDR1 SEHNR and CDR2 FQNEAQ (reference sequence). V lost 3 bases and J lost 3, with 8 bases in between. The CDR3 extends over 13 amino acids. CDR3 DNA: TGTGCCAGCAGCTTCCAGACAGACTATGGCTACACCTTC. It codes for CASSFQTDYGYTF.

This chain links TRBV19 with TRBJ2-6; D gene uncertain. Trimming took 6 bases from V and 0 from J, leaving 12 bases between them. The CDR3 contains 16 residues. Germline CDR1 is LNHDA and CDR2 is SQIVND (reference sequence). The CDR3 DNA reads TGTGCCAGTAGCGACCAGCACTCCTCTGGGGCCAACGTCCTGACTTTC. Protein product: CASSDQHSSGANVLTF.

The chain recombines TRBV7-8 with TRBJ2-5; 8 bases fit TRBD1. V was clipped by 5 bases and J by 6 bases; unmatched bases: 8. The CDR3 length is 14 residues. Germline assignment: CDR1 SGHVS and CDR2 FQNEAQ. CDR3 region: CASSPDDRGQTQYF. The CDR3 coding sequence is TGTGCCAGCAGCCCCGATGACAGGGGCCAGACCCAGTACTTC.

This clonotype has at least ten counts. V is TRBV7-9 and J is TRBJ2-7; 14 positions match TRBD2. V was clipped by 6 bases and J by 4 bases; unmatched bases: 5. This CDR3 has 15 amino acids. Germline values: CDR1 SEHNR, CDR2 FQNEAQ (reference sequence). The CDR3 region is CASSHGLAGGYEQYF. CDR3 sequence (DNA): TGTGCCAGCAGTCATGGACTAGCGGGAGGTTACGAGCAGTACTTC.

Regarding this clonotype: No conserved phenylalanine or tryptophan ends this CDR3, so it is likely a read error. Because the CDR3's place on the DNA is in doubt, the DNA is left out and the CDR3 is given as listed by TCRdb. The genes are TRBV10-3 and TRBJ2-5; the table names TRBD1, a call not compared with the DNA. The germline V gene encodes CDR1 ENHRY and CDR2 SYGVKD. The CDR3 region is 17 residues in length, termini included. The CDR3 sequence: CASSEITGGSGGYTFGS.

A few counts support this clonotype. The chain employs TRBV15 and TRBJ1-1; D call uncertain. CDR1 is LNHNV and CDR2 is YYDKDF in the germline V gene (reference sequence). V was pared by 1 base and J by 6 bases, with 18 bases between. CDR3 length equals 16 residues. The CDR3 protein is CATSRGRTITLPEAFF. The DNA for the CDR3 is TGTGCCACCAGCAGAGGCAGGACCATTACACTCCCTGAAGCTTTCTTT.

The chain joins TRBV4-2 to TRBJ2-7; 8 positions match TRBD2. Unmatched junction bases numbered 14, after V lost 4 bases and J lost 6 bases. Germline V gene sequence: CDR1 LGHNA, CDR2 YNFKEQ. CDR3 size: 16 residues. The CDR3 DNA reads as TGTGCCAGCAGCCCCTACGCGACTAGCGTAATTTTCGAGCAGTACTTC. Translating gives CASSPYATSVIFEQYF.

The chain employs TRBV2 and TRBJ1-1; D not certain. Trimming removed 6 bases from V and 3 bases from J, with 20 bases in between. The germline V gene has CDR1 SNHLY and CDR2 FYNNEI. This CDR3 comprises 16 residues. In DNA form, the CDR3 reads TGTGCCAGCAGGGCGGGTTGGGGTATTGATGACACTGAAGCTTTCTTT. Its protein is CASRAGWGIDDTEAFF.

This clonotype was counted a few times. The gene calls are TRBV9 and TRBJ2-7; perhaps TRBD2 as D (5 bases). V dropped 3 bases and J dropped 0 bases, with 10 bases sitting between them. Germline CDR1 SGDLS, CDR2 YYNGEE. The CDR3 runs to 14 residues. The chain's CDR3 is CASSGSEISYEQYF. The CDR3 nucleotides read TGTGCCAGCAGCGGTAGCGAGATCTCCTACGAGCAGTACTTC.

This clonotype has a single count. Possible read error: a much larger clone is one base away. The chain links TRBV19 to TRBJ1-1; the D is unclear. This CDR3 region has 13 residues. Germline-derived CDR1 and CDR2 are LNHDA and SQIVND (reference sequence). V was shortened by 7 bases and J by 4 bases, with 13 bases between the two germline ends. The CDR3 bases are TGTGCCAGTACCACGACCATGAGCACTGAAGCTTTCTTT. Residues: CASTTTMSTEAFF.

This clonotype has only a few counts. The chain uses TRBV5-4 and TRBJ1-1; 8 nucleotides line up with TRBD1. Germline V CDR1 and CDR2: SGHNT, YYREEE (reference sequence). With 0 bases clipped from V and 4 bases from J, the junction kept 8 bases outside the gene matches. This CDR3 has 16 amino acids. CDR3 in DNA: TGTGCCAGCAGCTTGGTTCCGGGACAGGTGTCCACTGAAGCTTTCTTT. Residues: CASSLVPGQVSTEAFF.

This clonotype was detected many times. For the CDR3, the DNA is TGCAGCTCCAGCTCGGGGGGAAACACCATATATTTT. Encoded protein: CSSSSGGNTIYF. The chain is built from TRBV29-1 and TRBJ1-3; no definite D call. Trimming pared 8 bases from V and 4 bases from J, leaving 12 bases between. Germline V gene data show CDR1 as SQVTM and CDR2 as ANQGSEA. The CDR3 has 12 residues.

The V and J genes are TRBV15 and TRBJ2-3; D is unclear. Germline V gene sequence: CDR1 LNHNV, CDR2 YYDKDF (reference sequence). The CDR3 is 13 residues long. V lost 0 bases to trimming and J lost 6 bases, with 7 bases between them. The CDR3 DNA sequence: TGTGCCACCAGCAGAGATCGCAGGGATACGCAGTATTTT. Its translation is CATSRDRRDTQYF.

This clonotype was counted at least ten times. The gene calls are TRBV7-9 and TRBJ2-6; 7 bases are a match to TRBD1. Germline lookup yields CDR1 SEHNR and CDR2 FQNEAQ (reference sequence). The CDR3 is 15 amino acids. The trim removed 5 bases at V and 4 bases at J, leaving 5 bases unmatched. The DNA of the CDR3 is TGTGCCAGCAGCCCAGGGACAGACGGGGCCAACGTCCTGACTTTC. Translated, it gives CASSPGTDGANVLTF. The full variable domain, with the rest looked up from reference TRBV7-9 and TRBJ2-6, is DTGVSQNPRHKITKRGQNVTFRCDPISEHNRLYWYRQTLGQGPEFLTYFQNEAQLEKSRLLSDRFSAERPKGSFSTLEIQRTEQGDSAMYLCASSPGTDGANVLTFGAGSRLTVL.

The CDR3 coding sequence is TGTGCCACCAGGCCGACAGGGAAAGATGGCTACACCTTC. This encodes CATRPTGKDGYTF. The rearrangement links TRBV24-1 to TRBJ1-2; 7 nucleotides agree with TRBD1. The V and J ends lost 7 bases and 6 bases, in that order; junction bases with no gene match: 7. This CDR3 has 13 amino acids. Germline V gene sequence: CDR1 KGHDR, CDR2 SFDVKD.